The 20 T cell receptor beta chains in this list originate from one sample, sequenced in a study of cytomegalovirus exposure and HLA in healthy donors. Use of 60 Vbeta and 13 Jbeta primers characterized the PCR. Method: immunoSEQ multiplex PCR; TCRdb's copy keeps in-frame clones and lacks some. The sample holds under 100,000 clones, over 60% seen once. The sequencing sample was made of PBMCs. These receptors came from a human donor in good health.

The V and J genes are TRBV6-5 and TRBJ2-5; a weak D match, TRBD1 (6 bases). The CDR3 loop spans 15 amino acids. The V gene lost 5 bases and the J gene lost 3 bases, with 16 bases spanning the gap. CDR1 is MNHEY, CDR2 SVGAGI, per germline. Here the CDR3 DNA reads TGTGCCAGCAGTCTCCTCCACAGGGTCGAAGAGACCCAGTACTTC. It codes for CASSLLHRVEETQYF.

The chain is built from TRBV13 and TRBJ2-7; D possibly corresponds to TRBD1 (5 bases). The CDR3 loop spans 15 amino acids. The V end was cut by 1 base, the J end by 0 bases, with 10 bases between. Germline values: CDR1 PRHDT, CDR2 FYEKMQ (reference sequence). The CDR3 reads CASSLVGLSSYEQYF. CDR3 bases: TGTGCCAGCAGCTTAGTGGGGCTGAGCTCCTACGAGCAGTACTTC.

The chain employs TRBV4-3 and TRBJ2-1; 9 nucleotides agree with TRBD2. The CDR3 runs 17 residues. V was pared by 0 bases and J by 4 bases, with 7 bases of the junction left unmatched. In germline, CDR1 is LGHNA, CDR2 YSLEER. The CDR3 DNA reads TGCGCCAGCAGCCAAGATGTGGGGACTAGCTTATACAATGAGCAGTTCTTC. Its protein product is CASSQDVGTSLYNEQFF.

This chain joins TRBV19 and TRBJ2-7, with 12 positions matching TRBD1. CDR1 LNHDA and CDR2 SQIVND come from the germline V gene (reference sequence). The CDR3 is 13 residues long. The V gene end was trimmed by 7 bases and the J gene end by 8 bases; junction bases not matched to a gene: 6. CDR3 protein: CASTPGQGAKQYF. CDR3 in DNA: TGTGCCAGTACCCCGGGACAGGGGGCCAAGCAGTACTTC.

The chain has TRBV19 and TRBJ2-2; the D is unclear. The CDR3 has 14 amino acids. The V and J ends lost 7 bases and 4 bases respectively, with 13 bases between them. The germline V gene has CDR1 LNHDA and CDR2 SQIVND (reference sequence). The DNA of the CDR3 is TGTGCCAGTACCCGACGGCAGGCCACCGGGGAGCTGTTTTTT. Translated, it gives CASTRRQATGELFF.

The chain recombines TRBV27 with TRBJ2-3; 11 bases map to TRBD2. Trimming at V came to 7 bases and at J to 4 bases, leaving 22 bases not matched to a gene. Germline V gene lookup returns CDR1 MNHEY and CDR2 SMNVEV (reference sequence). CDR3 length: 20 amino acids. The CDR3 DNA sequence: TGTGCCAGCAACATCGGTTCCGGTTTAGCGGGGGGGCCTGTGTCAGATACGCAGTATTTT. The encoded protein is CASNIGSGLAGGPVSDTQYF.

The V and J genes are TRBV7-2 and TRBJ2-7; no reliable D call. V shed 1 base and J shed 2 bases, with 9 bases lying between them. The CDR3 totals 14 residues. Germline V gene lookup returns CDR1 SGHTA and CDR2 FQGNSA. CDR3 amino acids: CASSLDYNAYEQYF. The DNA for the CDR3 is TGTGCCAGCAGCTTAGACTACAACGCCTACGAGCAGTACTTC.

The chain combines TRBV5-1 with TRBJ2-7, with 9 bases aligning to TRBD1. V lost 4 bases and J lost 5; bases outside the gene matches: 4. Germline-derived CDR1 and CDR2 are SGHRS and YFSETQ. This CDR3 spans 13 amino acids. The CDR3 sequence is CASSNRGPHEQYF. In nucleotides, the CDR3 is TGCGCCAGCAGCAACAGGGGGCCCCACGAGCAGTACTTC.

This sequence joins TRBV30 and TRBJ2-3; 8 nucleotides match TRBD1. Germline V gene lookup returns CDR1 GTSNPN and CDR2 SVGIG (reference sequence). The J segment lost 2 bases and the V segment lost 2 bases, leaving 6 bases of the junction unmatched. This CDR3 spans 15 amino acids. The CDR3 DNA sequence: TGTGCCTGGAGTAGAGGACAGGGATCCACAGATACGCAGTATTTT. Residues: CAWSRGQGSTDTQYF. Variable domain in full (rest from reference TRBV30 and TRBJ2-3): SQTIHQWPATLVQPVGSPLSLECTVEGTSNPNLYWYRQAAGRGLQLLFYSVGIGQISSEVPQNLSASRPQDRQFILSSKKLLLSDSGFYLCAWSRGQGSTDTQYFGPGTRLTVL.

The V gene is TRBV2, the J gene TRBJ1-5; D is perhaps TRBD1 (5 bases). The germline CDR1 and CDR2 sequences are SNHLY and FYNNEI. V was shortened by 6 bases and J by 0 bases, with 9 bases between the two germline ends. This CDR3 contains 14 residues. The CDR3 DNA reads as TGTGCCAGCAGCAGGGTCGATAGCAATCAGCCCCAGCATTTT. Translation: CASSRVDSNQPQHF.

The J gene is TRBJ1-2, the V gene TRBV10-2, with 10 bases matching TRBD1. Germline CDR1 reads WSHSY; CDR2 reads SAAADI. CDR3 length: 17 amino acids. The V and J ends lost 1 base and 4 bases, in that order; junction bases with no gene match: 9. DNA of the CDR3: TGCGCCAGCAGTGAGTTCTCAGGGACAGGGGTTCCCTATGGCTACACCTTC. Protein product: CASSEFSGTGVPYGYTF.

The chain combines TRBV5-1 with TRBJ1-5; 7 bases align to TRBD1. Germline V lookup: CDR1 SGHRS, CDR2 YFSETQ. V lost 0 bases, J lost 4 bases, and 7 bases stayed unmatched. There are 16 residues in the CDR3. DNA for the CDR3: TGCGCCAGCAGCTTGGGCGGGACAGACCAGAATCAGCCCCAGCATTTT. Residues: CASSLGGTDQNQPQHF. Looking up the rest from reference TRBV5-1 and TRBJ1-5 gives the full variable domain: KAGVTQTPRYLIKTRGQQVTLSCSPISGHRSVSWYQQTPGQGLQFLFEYFSETQRNKGNFPGRFSGRQFSNSRSEMNVSTLELGDSALYLCASSLGGTDQNQPQHFGDGTRLSIL.

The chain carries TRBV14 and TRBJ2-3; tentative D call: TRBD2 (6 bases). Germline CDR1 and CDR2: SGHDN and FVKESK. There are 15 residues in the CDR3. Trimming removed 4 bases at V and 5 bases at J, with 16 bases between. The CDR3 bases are TGTGCCAGCAGCCGAACCGGGGGAAGGGGAGATACGCAGTATTTT. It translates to CASSRTGGRGDTQYF.

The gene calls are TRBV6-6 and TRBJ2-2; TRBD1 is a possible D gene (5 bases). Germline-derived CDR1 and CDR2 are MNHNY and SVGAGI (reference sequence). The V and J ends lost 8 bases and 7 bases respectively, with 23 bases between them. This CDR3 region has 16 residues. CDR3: CASGQRFPSTIGELFF. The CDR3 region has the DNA TGTGCCAGCGGACAACGGTTTCCCTCTACTATCGGGGAGCTGTTTTTT.

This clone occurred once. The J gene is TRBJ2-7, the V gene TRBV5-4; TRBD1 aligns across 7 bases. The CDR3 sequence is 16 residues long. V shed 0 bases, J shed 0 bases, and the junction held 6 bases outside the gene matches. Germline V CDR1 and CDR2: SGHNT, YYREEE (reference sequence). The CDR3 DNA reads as TGTGCCAGCAGCTTGGGGGCCGGGACAGCCTCCTACGAGCAGTACTTC. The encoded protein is CASSLGAGTASYEQYF.

The CDR3: CATSRATGTGGYTF. CDR3 DNA sequence: TGTGCCACCAGCAGGGCTACAGGGACGGGTGGCTACACCTTC. The chain links TRBV15 to TRBJ1-2, with a weak D call TRBD1 (6 bases). The CDR3 spans 14 residues. Looked up from germline, CDR1 is LNHNV and CDR2 is YYDKDF (reference sequence). V was pared by 3 bases and J by 7 bases, with 15 bases between.

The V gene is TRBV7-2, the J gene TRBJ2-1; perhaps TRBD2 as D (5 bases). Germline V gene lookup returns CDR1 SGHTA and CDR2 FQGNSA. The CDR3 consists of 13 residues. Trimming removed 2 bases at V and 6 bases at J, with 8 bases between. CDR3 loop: CASSLRGLNEQFF. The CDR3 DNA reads TGTGCCAGCAGCTTACGGGGTCTCAATGAGCAGTTCTTC.

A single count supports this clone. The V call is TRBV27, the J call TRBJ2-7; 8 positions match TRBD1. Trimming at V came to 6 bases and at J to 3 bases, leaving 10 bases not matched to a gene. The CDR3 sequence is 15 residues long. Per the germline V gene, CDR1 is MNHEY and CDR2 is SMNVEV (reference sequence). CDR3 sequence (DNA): TGTGCCAGCAGCCCGTCCGGGACAGGCCTCTACGAGCAGTACTTC. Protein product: CASSPSGTGLYEQYF.

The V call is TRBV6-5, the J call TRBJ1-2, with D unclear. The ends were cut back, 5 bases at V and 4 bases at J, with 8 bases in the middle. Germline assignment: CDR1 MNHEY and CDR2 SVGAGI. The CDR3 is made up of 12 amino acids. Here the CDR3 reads CASSDTAYGYTF. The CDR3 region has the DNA TGTGCCAGCAGTGACACTGCCTATGGCTACACCTTC.

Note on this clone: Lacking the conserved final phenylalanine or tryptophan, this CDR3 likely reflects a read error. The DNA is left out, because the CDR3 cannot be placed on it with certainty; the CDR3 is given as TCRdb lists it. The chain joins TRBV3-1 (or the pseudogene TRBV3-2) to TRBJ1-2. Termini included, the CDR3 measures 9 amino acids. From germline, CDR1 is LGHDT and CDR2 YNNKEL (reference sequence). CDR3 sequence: CASSLAGTL.